This TCR beta chain was recorded in a study of T-cell memory formation after mild COVID-19. Of note for this clonotype: Antigen unknown.

Study outcomes and limitations: Day 15 to 85 contractors were CD4/CD8 balanced; later expanders leaned CD4+.

CDR3 size: 13 residues. V dropped 1 base and J dropped 10 bases, with 13 bases sitting between them. CDR1 is MGHRA, CDR2 YSYEKL, per germline. UMIs and sample barcodes were carried by the TCR alpha and TCR beta cDNA libraries that 5'RACE produced using constant-segment primers. One entry per CDR3 protein, called by TCRdb with MiXCR from the 5' RACE reads. The table has about 120,000 distinct CDR3 sequences, approximately 21% seen once. The sequence came from a man younger than 35 who had mild COVID-19 (a few samples of this study predate the infection). Cell type and time point are not known. The chain joins TRBV4-1 to TRBJ1-1; D not certain. Material: PBMCs or a T cell subset sorted from them (not recorded which). Here the CDR3 DNA reads TGCGCCAGCAGCCAAGGCGTGGGGTGGGGAGCTTTCTTT. This sequence encodes CASSQGVGWGAFF.